Sequencing of this T cell receptor (beta chain) was carried out in a study of post-analysis software for immune sequencing data. Germline V CDR1 and CDR2: SGHRS, YFSETQ. The trim removed 4 bases at V and 3 bases at J, leaving 10 bases unmatched. The CDR3 consists of 15 residues. TCR beta cDNA libraries had unique molecular identifiers. TCRdb recomputed calls from the PCR reads with MiXCR, one row per CDR3 protein. The sample contains roughly 540,000 distinct CDR3 sequences, around 31% of which appear only once. For this clonotype: The antigen is not known.

Study observations and caveats: Elevated frequency relative to controls characterized roughly 5 TRBV segments in patients, TRBV5-6, TRBV5-1 and TRBV20-1 among them. Diversity measured as normalized Chao1 was significantly lower in multiple sclerosis patients than in controls.

Material for sequencing was blood. This sequence joins TRBV5-1 and TRBJ2-7; 7 bases match TRBD1. This receptor was taken from a girl aged 2-17 years with multiple sclerosis. This chain's CDR3 is CASSMGQPTNYEQYF. The CDR3 DNA reads TGCGCCAGCAGCATGGGACAGCCAACTAACTACGAGCAGTACTTC.